This T cell receptor (beta chain) was found in a study of shared clonotypes between healthy human individuals. Using immunoSEQ multiplex PCR, the repertoire was profiled, and TCRdb retains in-frame clones only, with some absent. The sample comprises about 2.4 million clones, just over 90% of which are singletons, and roughly 0.15% rests with the top ten. The CDR3 is 15 amino acids. V lost 8 bases, J lost 6 bases, and 23 bases lay in between. Germline V gives CDR1 MNHEY, CDR2 SVGAGI. The rearrangement uses TRBV6-5 and TRBJ2-7; D is perhaps TRBD2 (7 bases). The TCR originated in a man younger than 30 in good health. Sequencing input: naive CD4+ T cells sorted from blood. This sample's subset: CD45RA+ positively selected. CDR3 bases: TGTGCCAGCGGTAGGGGGGAGGGGGGTGGAGGCGAGCAGTACTTC. Its translation: CASGRGEGGGGEQYF.